Described below is a single TCR beta chain sequence and its context. Antigen unknown. Blood specimens came from baseline, cycle 4 day 1, and cycle 7 day 1. This sample was taken from a study of OX40 agonist ivuxolimab in advanced cancers. Whole-study context: One patient with hepatocellular carcinoma and two with cutaneous melanoma, three in all, had partial responses.

Generated by immunoSEQ multiplex PCR, the TCRdb table keeps only in-frame clones and is missing some. The data contain 70,000 to 80,000 clones, about 94% of them singletons. Study-level points and caveats: In the 0.1 to 3.0 mg/kg range, CD4+ and CD8+ blood T cells had expanded clonally by week 6. Expanded clones tended on average to be more numerous among CD8+ T cells than CD4+.

Germline trimming cut 6 bases from V and 11 bases from J; bases unmatched to any gene: 8. The CDR3 is 12 amino acids. Germline CDR1 reads MNHEY; CDR2 reads SMNVEV (reference sequence). V is TRBV27 and J is TRBJ1-1; TRBD1 matches at 8 bases. The specimen was CD4+ or CD8+ T cells sorted from blood, collected in a trial of the OX40 agonist ivuxolimab. The receptor's source is an adult with an advanced solid tumor such as melanoma, head and neck, liver or kidney cancer. The CDR3 loop is CASRTTGQGAFF. CDR3 in DNA: TGTGCCAGCAGAACTACCGGACAGGGTGCTTTCTTT.